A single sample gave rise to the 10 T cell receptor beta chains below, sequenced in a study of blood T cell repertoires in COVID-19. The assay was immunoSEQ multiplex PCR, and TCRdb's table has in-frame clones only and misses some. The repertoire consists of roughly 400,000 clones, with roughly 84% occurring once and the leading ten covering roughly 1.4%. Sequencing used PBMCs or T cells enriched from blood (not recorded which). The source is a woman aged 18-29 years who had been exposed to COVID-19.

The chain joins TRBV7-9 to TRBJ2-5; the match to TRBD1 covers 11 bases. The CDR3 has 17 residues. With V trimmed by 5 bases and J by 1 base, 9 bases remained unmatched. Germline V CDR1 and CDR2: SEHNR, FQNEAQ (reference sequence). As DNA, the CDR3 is TGTGCCAGCAGCCACAGGACAGGGGGCCTTTTCCAAGAGACCCAGTACTTC. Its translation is CASSHRTGGLFQETQYF.

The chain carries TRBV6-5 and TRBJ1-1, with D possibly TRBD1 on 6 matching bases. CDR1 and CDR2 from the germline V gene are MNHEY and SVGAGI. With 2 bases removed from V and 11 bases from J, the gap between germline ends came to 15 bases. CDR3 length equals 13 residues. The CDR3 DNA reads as TGTGCCAGCAGTTACGGCCTTGAGGGGGGGGCTTTCTTT. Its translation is CASSYGLEGGAFF.

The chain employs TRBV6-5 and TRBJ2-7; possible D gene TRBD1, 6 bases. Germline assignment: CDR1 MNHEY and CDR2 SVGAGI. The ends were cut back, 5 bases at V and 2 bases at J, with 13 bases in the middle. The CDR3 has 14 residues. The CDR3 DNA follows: TGTGCCAGCAGTAGTCAGGGGCCCGCCTACGAGCAGTACTTC. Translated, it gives CASSSQGPAYEQYF.

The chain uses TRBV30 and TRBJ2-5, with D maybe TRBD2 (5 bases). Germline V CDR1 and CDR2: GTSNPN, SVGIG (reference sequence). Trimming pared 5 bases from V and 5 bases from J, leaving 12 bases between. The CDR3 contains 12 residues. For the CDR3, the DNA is TGTGCCTGGGGCTTGAGGGAGGAGACCCAGTACTTC. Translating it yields CAWGLREETQYF.

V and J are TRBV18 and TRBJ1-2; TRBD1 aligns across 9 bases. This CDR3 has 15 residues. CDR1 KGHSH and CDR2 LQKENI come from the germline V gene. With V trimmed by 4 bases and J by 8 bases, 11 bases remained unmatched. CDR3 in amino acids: CASSLGTGLTGGYTF. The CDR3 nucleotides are TGTGCCAGCTCACTTGGGACAGGGCTAACGGGAGGCTACACCTTC.

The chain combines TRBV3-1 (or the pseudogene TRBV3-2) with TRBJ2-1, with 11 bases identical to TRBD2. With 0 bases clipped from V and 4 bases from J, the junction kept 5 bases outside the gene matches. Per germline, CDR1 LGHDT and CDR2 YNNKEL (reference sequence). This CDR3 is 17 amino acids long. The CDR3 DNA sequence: TGTGCCAGCAGCCAAGATCTTAGGACTAGCGGGTACAATGAGCAGTTCTTC. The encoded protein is CASSQDLRTSGYNEQFF.

CDR3 amino acids: CASSYSTGHSYEQYF. DNA of the CDR3: TGTGCCAGCAGTTACTCAACCGGACATTCCTACGAGCAGTACTTC. The chain recombines TRBV6-2 or TRBV6-3 with TRBJ2-7; D is perhaps TRBD1 (5 bases). The V end lost 0 bases, the J end lost 1 base, and 10 bases lay between the germline ends. The CDR3 sequence is 15 residues long. CDR1 is MNHEY and CDR2 is SVGEGT in the germline V gene.

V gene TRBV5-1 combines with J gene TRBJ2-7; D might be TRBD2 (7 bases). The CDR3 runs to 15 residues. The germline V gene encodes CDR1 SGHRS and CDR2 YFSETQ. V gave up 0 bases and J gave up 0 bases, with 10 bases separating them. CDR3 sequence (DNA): TGCGCCAGCAGCTTGGAGGGGGGGCTCTCCTACGAGCAGTACTTC. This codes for CASSLEGGLSYEQYF.

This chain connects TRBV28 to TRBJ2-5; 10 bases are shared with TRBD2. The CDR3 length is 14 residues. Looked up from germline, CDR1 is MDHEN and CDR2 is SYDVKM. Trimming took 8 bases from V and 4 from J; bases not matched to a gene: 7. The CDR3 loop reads CASGSAGGPETQYF. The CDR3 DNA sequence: TGTGCCAGCGGGTCAGCGGGGGGGCCAGAGACCCAGTACTTC.

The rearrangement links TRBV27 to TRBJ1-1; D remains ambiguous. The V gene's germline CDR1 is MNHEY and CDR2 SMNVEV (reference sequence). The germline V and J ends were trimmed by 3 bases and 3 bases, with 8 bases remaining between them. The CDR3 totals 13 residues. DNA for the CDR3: TGTGCCAGCAGTTTGGGCCCGGACACTGAAGCTTTCTTT. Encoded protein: CASSLGPDTEAFF.